This T cell receptor beta chain was sequenced in a study of post-analysis software for immune sequencing data. Unique molecular identifiers had been added to the TCR beta cDNA libraries. The yield from around 1 to 10 million T cells was roughly 0.5 million cDNA molecules in total. MiXCR, run by TCRdb on the PCR reads, gives a single entry per CDR3 protein. This table has around 160,000 distinct CDR3 sequences, under 40% appearing once. This CDR3 has 14 residues. V shed 5 bases and J 6 bases; nucleotides not matched to a gene: 7. CDR1 is SGHVS, CDR2 FQNEAQ, per germline. General study results and limits: About 5 TRBV segments were more frequent in patients than controls; TRBV5-6, TRBV5-1 and TRBV20-1 belonged to this group.

In regard to this clonotype: Its specificity is not known.

This chain joins TRBV7-8 and TRBJ2-3; 8 bases are a match to TRBD1. The sample consisted of blood, taken after autologous hematopoietic stem cell transplantation. The TCR originated in a girl aged 5-17 years with multiple sclerosis. The CDR3 nucleotides read TGTGCCAGCAGCCTACAGGGGGGTGCGGATACGCAGTATTTT. It codes for CASSLQGGADTQYF.